This T cell receptor (beta chain) was recovered during a study of T-cell reconstitution after alpha-beta-depleted transplantation in children. This clonotype was picked up one time. Antigen unknown. The library targeted TCRbeta and was prepared with unique molecular identifiers. TCRdb reprocessed the PCR reads with MiXCR, giving one entry per CDR3 protein. The data contain 100,000 or so distinct CDR3 sequences, 4.5% to 7.5% of them singletons. Study-wide points: From newly produced T cells came most of the T-cell counts and diversity one year after transplant.

This CDR3 contains 17 residues. Germline CDR1 SGHAT, CDR2 FQNNGV. V gave up 4 bases and J gave up 0 bases; unmatched junction bases: 10. This clonotype was sampled from a female patient aged 2-9 years who had a stem cell transplant for Fanconi anemia, so the T cells may come from the graft donor. The chain has TRBV11-2 and TRBJ2-3, with 7 bases aligning to TRBD1. Sequences were derived from PBMCs, mostly from graft donor cells, sampled 60 days after TCRalphabeta/CD19-depleted stem cell transplant. The CDR3 sequence is CASSSFAGTVSTDTQYF. CDR3 sequence (DNA): TGTGCCAGCAGCTCATTCGCCGGGACAGTTAGCACAGATACGCAGTATTTT.